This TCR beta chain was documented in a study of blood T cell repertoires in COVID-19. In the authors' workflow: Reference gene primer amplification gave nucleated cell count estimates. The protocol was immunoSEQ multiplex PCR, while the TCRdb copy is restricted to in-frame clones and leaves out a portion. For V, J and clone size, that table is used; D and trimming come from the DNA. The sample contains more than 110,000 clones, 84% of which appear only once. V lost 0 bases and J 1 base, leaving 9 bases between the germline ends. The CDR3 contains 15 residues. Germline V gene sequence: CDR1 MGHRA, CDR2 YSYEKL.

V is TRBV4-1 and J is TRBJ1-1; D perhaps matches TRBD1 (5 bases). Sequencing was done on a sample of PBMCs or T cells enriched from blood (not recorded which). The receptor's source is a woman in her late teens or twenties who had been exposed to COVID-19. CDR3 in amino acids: CASSQDQGPNTEAFF. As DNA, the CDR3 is TGCGCCAGCAGCCAAGACCAGGGTCCGAACACTGAAGCTTTCTTT.